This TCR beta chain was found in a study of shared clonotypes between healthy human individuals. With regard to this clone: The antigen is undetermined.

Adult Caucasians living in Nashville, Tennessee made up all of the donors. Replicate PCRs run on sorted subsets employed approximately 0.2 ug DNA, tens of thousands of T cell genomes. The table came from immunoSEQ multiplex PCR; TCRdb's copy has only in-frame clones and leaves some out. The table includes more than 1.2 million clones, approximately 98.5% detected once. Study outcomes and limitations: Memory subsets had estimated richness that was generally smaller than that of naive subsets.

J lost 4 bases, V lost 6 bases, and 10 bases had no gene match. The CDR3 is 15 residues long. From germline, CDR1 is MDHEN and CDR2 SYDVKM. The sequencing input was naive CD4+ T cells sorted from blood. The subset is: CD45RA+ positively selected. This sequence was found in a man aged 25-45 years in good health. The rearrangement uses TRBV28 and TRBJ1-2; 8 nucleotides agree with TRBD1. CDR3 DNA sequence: TGTGCCAGCAGATTCGCAGGGGGCGCGGTCTATGGCTACACCTTC. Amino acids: CASRFAGGAVYGYTF.